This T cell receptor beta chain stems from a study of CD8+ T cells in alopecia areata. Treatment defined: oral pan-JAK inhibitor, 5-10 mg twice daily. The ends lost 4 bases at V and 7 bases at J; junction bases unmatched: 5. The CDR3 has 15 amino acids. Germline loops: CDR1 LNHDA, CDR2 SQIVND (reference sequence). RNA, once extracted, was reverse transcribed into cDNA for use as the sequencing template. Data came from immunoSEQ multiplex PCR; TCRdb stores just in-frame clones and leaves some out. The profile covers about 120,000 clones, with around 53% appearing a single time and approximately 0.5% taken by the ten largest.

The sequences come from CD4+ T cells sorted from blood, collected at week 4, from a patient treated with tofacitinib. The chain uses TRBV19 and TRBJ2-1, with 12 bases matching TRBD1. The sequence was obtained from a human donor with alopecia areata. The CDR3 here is CASSTGTGGVNEQFF. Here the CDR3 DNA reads TGTGCCAGTAGTACGGGGACAGGGGGCGTAAATGAGCAGTTCTTC.